This TCR beta chain was obtained from a study of shared clonotypes between healthy human individuals. The V gene lost 0 bases and the J gene lost 4 bases, with 8 bases spanning the gap. CDR3 size: 14 residues. Germline V gene sequence: CDR1 SGDLS, CDR2 YYNGEE. The repertoire was sequenced with immunoSEQ multiplex PCR; TCRdb's copy has only in-frame clones and lacks some. Among roughly 2.5 million clones, 85% to 95% were seen once, and the ten largest hold under 0.15%. The gene calls are TRBV9 and TRBJ1-5; D unclear. The receptor's source is a man aged 18-30 years in good health. Sequencing was performed on naive CD4+ T cells sorted from blood. As to subset: CD45RA+ positively selected. The CDR3 DNA is TGTGCCAGCAGCGTAGAGCCCAGGAATCAGCCCCAGCATTTT. It encodes CASSVEPRNQPQHF. Based on the CDR3 plus reference TRBV9 and TRBJ1-5, the full variable domain is DSGVTQTPKHLITATGQRVTLRCSPRSGDLSVYWYQQSLDQGLQFLIQYYNGEERAKGNILERFSAQQFPDLHSELNLSSLELGDSALYFCASSVEPRNQPQHFGDGTRLSIL.